This T cell receptor beta chain was identified during a study of blood T cell repertoires in COVID-19. Overall study: Spain, Italy and the United States supplied samples that represented acute and convalescent COVID-19. From T cells, B-cell-depleted T cells, or PBMCs came the material, which was cDNA or gDNA.

This clone was counted once. Per the authors' pipeline: From reference gene primer amplification, estimates of nucleated cell counts were derived. Sequencing was performed with immunoSEQ multiplex PCR; in TCRdb, only in-frame clones are kept and a portion is missing. V and J calls and clone size are given by that table; D and trimming were obtained from the DNA. This table holds about 59,000 clones, 91% found once. The sample comprised peripheral blood. This clonotype was obtained from a human donor in a cohort sampled during active COVID-19.

CDR3 residues: CASSTGPGTEAFF. The CDR3 region has the DNA TGTGCCAGCAGTACAGGGCCAGGCACTGAAGCTTTCTTT. The chain has TRBV2 and TRBJ1-1; perhaps TRBD1 as D (6 bases). The germline CDR1 and CDR2 sequences are SNHLY and FYNNEI. V was pared by 5 bases and J by 4 bases, with 11 bases between. This CDR3 region has 13 residues.